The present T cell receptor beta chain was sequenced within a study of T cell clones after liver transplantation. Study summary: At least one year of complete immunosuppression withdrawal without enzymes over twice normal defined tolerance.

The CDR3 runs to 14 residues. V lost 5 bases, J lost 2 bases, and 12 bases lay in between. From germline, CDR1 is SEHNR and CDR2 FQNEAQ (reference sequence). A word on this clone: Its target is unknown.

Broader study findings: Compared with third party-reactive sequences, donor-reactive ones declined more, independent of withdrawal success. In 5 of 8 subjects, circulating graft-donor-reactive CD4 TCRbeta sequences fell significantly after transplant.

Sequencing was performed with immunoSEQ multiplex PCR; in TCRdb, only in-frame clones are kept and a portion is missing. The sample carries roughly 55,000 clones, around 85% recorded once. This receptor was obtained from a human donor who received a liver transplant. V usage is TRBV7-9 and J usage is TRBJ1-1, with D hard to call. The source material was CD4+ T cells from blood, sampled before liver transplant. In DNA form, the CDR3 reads TGTGCCAGCAGCCCTTTTGCGGGTAACACTGAAGCTTTCTTT. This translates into CASSPFAGNTEAFF.